This T cell receptor (beta chain) was captured by sequencing in a study of regulatory T cells in long-lasting Graves disease. For the study at large: To qualify as persistent, Graves' disease required over 5 years of antithyroid drugs with positive TSH receptor antibodies. The study, taken as a whole, reports: There were preferences for TRBV28, TRBJ1-2 and TRBJ2-5 in persistent disease.

Sequencing libraries for TCR beta were prepared with iRepertoire HTBI primers and Arm-PCR of CDR3 regions. TCRdb re-called the multiplex PCR reads through MiXCR, storing one row per CDR3 protein. Among over 450,000 distinct CDR3 sequences, about 22% were seen once, and the ten largest hold about 7%. Stated time point: persistent/refractory GD, antithyroid drugs over 5 years with positive TRAb. PBMC-extracted RNA yielded the TCR library. Under American Thyroid Association guidelines, Graves' disease was diagnosed. As a group, patients came from one endocrinology department in Xi'an, China. Comments on this clonotype: The antigen is undetermined.

The CDR3 totals 14 residues. Germline values: CDR1 LGHDT, CDR2 YNNKEL (reference sequence). V shed 4 bases and J shed 1 base, with 10 bases lying between them. This sequence originates from a female donor with Graves disease. The chain links TRBV3-1 to TRBJ1-1; no reliable D call. The sample consisted of peripheral blood mononuclear cells (PBMCs), taken when the disease was refractory, from a patient treated with antithyroid drugs. The CDR3 region has the DNA TGTGCCAGCAGCCGTCTCGACAAGAACACTGAAGCTTTCTTT. Encoded protein: CASSRLDKNTEAFF.